This is a list of T cell receptor beta chains from one sample in a study of shared clonotypes between healthy human individuals. Sequenced by immunoSEQ multiplex PCR; TCRdb stores in-frame clones only, minus some. The data show some 320,000 clones, with roughly 87% seen just once and about 16% held by the top ten. The sample was memory CD8+ T cells sorted from blood. The source is a man younger than 35 in good health. The CDR3 runs from the conserved cysteine through the conserved F or W. Fields, in order: D gene, CDR3 length, V gene, J gene, clone size, CDR3 protein, CDR3 DNA. D genes are given only for firm matches. Expanded clones get a size class; other rows say once, few or many, or leave the size out.

.,14,TRBV19,TRBJ1-6,.,CASSIGDYNSPLHF,TGTGCCAGTAGTATAGGTGACTATAATTCACCCCTCCACTTT
.,12,TRBV9,TRBJ1-2,.,CASSGEDYGYTF,TGTGCCAGCAGCGGGGAAGACTATGGCTACACCTTC
TRBD1,12,TRBV6-5,TRBJ2-1,.,CASGSDRGEQFF,TGTGCCAGCGGATCGGACAGGGGGGAGCAGTTCTTC
.,16,TRBV7-9,TRBJ2-7,.,CASSNSGTGLYYEQYF,TGTGCCAGCAGCAATTCCGGGACTGGATTATACTACGAGCAGTACTTC
.,13,TRBV30,TRBJ2-2,.,CAWRKAGTGELFF,TGTGCCTGGAGAAAGGCGGGGACCGGGGAGCTGTTTTTT
.,14,TRBV27,TRBJ2-7,.,CASSPHQADWEQYF,TGTGCCAGCAGTCCCCATCAGGCGGATTGGGAGCAGTACTTC
.,15,TRBV28,TRBJ2-2,.,CASSLEGFDRGELFF,TGTGCCAGCAGTTTGGAGGGATTCGACCGGGGGGAGCTGTTTTTT
.,14,TRBV7-9,TRBJ2-3,.,CASSSGAGKDTQYF,TGTGCCAGCAGCTCCGGGGCAGGGAAGGATACGCAGTATTTT
.,13,TRBV10-1,TRBJ2-2,.,CASSALRTGELFF,TGCGCCAGCAGTGCACTTCGTACCGGGGAGCTGTTTTTT
TRBD2,17,TRBV7-2,TRBJ2-3,.,CASSSLAGGPSTDTQYF,TGTGCCAGCAGCTCGTTAGCGGGAGGGCCCTCGACAGATACGCAGTATTTT
.,15,TRBV28,TRBJ1-2,.,CASGRPGGVADGYTF,TGTGCCAGCGGAAGACCGGGGGGCGTCGCGGATGGCTACACCTTC
.,10,TRBV2,TRBJ2-7,.,CASSGYEQYF,TGTGCCAGCAGCGGCTACGAGCAGTACTTC
.,15,TRBV7-8,TRBJ2-1,few,CASSSTVISYNEQFF,TGTGCCAGCAGCTCGACAGTTATCTCCTACAATGAGCAGTTCTTC
.,10,TRBV29-1,TRBJ1-1,few,CSVELLGAFF,TGCAGCGTTGAACTGCTTGGAGCTTTCTTT
TRBD1,11,TRBV5-6,TRBJ2-7,once,CASSQGAEQYF,TGTGCCAGCAGCCAGGGGGCTGAGCAGTACTTC
TRBD1,15,TRBV19,TRBJ1-5,.,CASSIGQGSNQPQHF,TGTGCCAGTAGTATAGGACAGGGTAGCAATCAGCCCCAGCATTTT
.,15,TRBV7-6,TRBJ2-3,.,CASSLASLPADTQYF,TGTGCCAGCAGCTTAGCCAGCTTGCCGGCAGATACGCAGTATTTT
.,14,TRBV4-3,TRBJ2-1,.,CASSPYASYNEQFF,TGCGCCAGCAGCCCCTATGCTTCCTACAATGAGCAGTTCTTC
.,13,TRBV7-9,TRBJ2-7,.,CASSPTVFHEQYF,TGTGCCAGCAGCCCTACAGTCTTCCACGAGCAGTACTTC
.,15,TRBV27,TRBJ1-1,.,CASSPYGAGDTEAFF,TGTGCCAGCAGTCCGTATGGGGCAGGGGACACTGAAGCTTTCTTT
.,12,TRBV7-9,TRBJ1-5,.,CASSLGDQPQHF,TGTGCCAGCAGCTTAGGAGATCAGCCCCAGCATTTT
.,13,TRBV4-1,TRBJ2-2,.,CASSQVGTGELFF,TGCGCCAGCAGCCAAGTAGGCACCGGGGAGCTGTTTTTT
.,15,TRBV4-1,TRBJ2-7,.,CASSHGVSRVYEQYF,TGCGCCAGCAGCCACGGCGTTTCCAGGGTCTACGAGCAGTACTTC
TRBD2,12,TRBV7-9,TRBJ2-4,.,CASGGDKNIQYF,TGTGCCTCGGGGGGAGACAAAAACATTCAGTACTTC
.,16,TRBV4-1,TRBJ1-5,once,CASSQEFTASNQPQHF,TGCGCCAGCAGCCAAGAATTTACGGCTAGCAATCAGCCCCAGCATTTT
.,14,TRBV7-8,TRBJ2-5,.,CASSFGPDQETQYF,TGTGCCAGCAGCTTCGGGCCGGACCAAGAGACCCAGTACTTC
TRBD2,15,TRBV19,TRBJ2-5,.,CASNLAGGTQETQYF,TGTGCCAGTAACCTAGCGGGGGGAACCCAAGAGACCCAGTACTTC
.,13,TRBV10-2,TRBJ1-5,few,CASSELQGRPQHF,TGCGCCAGCAGTGAGTTGCAGGGTCGGCCCCAGCATTTT
TRBD1,15,TRBV7-9,TRBJ2-3,many,CASSWTGASTDTQYF,TGTGCCAGCAGCTGGACAGGGGCTAGCACAGATACGCAGTATTTT
TRBD2,17,TRBV5-4,TRBJ2-7,once,CASSLLGAGGLGYEQYF,TGTGCCAGCAGCTTGTTAGGAGCGGGGGGGCTCGGATACGAGCAGTACTTC
TRBD2,15,TRBV6-5,TRBJ2-1,.,CASSYETSGANEQFF,TGTGCCAGCAGTTACGAGACTAGCGGAGCCAATGAGCAGTTCTTC
.,16,TRBV2,TRBJ1-2,.,CASSAFFGGQNYGYTF,TGTGCCAGCAGTGCCTTCTTCGGGGGGCAGAACTATGGCTACACCTTC
TRBD1,16,TRBV28,TRBJ1-2,once,CASSLSPQTGGYGYTF,TGTGCCAGCAGTTTATCCCCCCAGACAGGGGGATATGGCTACACCTTC